The table lists the clone carrying this T cell receptor beta chain with many counts. Antigen: not known. This specimen comes from a study of T cell repertoires in cytomegalovirus infection. In the study overall: Matching HLA type and CMV infection were both indicated by public TCR beta signatures. Study results and limitations: Of the TCR beta families, the public ones yielded a cumulative frequency that identified carriers of CMV plus the relevant HLA. In two of eight donors, the top clonotype was HLA-C-restricted CMV-specific.

Germline V gene lookup returns CDR1 SGHTA and CDR2 FQGNSA. The CDR3 length is 15 residues. V shed 5 bases and J 3 bases; nucleotides not matched to a gene: 7. Via MiXCR, TCRdb re-called the reads, giving one row per CDR3 protein. The sample yields 170,000 or so distinct CDR3 sequences, 14% seen once. The receptor's source is a human donor in good health (CMV status not recorded). Some clones in this sample may be carry-over from other donors' samples. Sequencing used PBMCs. The V and J genes are TRBV7-2 and TRBJ2-7, with TRBD1 identical over 10 bases. This CDR3 is CASSLGQGESYEQYF. CDR3 nucleotides: TGTGCCAGCAGCCTCGGACAGGGGGAGAGCTACGAGCAGTACTTC.